Presented here are 32 T cell receptor beta chains from one specimen sequenced in a study of CD4 T cells in relation to SARS-CoV-2 and coronaviruses. Here immunoSEQ multiplex PCR was the method, and the copy in TCRdb shows in-frame clones only, minus some. The sample records some 16,000 clones, about 80% being singletons. These TCRs' antigens remain unknown. Unexposed donor CD4+ T cells date from about 2011-2018, before the COVID-19 pandemic. The cells were cultured for under 13 days before CD4+ T cells were isolated. Sequenced sample: CD4+ T cells from PBMCs, cultured in vitro. The receptor source for this set is a human donor in good health.

V gene TRBV30 combines with J gene TRBJ1-6, with D uncertain. V lost 2 bases and J lost 7, with 6 bases in between. The CDR3 loop spans 12 amino acids. In germline, CDR1 is GTSNPN, CDR2 SVGIG (reference sequence). CDR3 coding DNA: TGTGCCTGGAGTCTCATCAATTCACCCCTCCACTTT. Protein: CAWSLINSPLHF.

This clone was detected once. The rearrangement uses TRBV9 and TRBJ2-1; 12 bases align to TRBD2. CDR3 length: 17 amino acids. Germline CDR1 is SGDLS and CDR2 is YYNGEE. The J segment lost 8 bases and the V segment lost 3 bases, leaving 12 bases of the junction unmatched. CDR3 sequence reads: CASSGGGSTSGSYEQFF. CDR3 nucleotide sequence: TGTGCCAGCAGCGGGGGGGGTTCGACTAGCGGGAGCTATGAGCAGTTCTTC.

The rearrangement uses TRBV7-8 and TRBJ2-1; 7 bases are a match to TRBD2. Trimming removed 3 bases from V and 4 bases from J; junction bases left unmatched: 3. In germline, CDR1 is SGHVS, CDR2 FQNEAQ. This CDR3 has 14 residues. The CDR3 spells CASSLRGRYNEQFF. The DNA for the CDR3 is TGTGCCAGCAGCTTGCGGGGGAGGTACAATGAGCAGTTCTTC. Combining the CDR3 with reference TRBV7-8 and TRBJ2-1 gives the whole variable domain GAGVSQSPRYKVAKRGQDVALRCDPISGHVSLFWYQQALGQGPEFLTYFQNEAQLDKSGLPSDRFFAERPEGSVSTLKIQRTQQEDSAVYLCASSLRGRYNEQFFGPGTRLTVL.

This rearrangement joins TRBV7-9 to TRBJ2-4; possible D gene TRBD1, 6 bases. The CDR3 loop spans 14 amino acids. CDR1 is SEHNR and CDR2 is FQNEAQ in the germline V gene (reference sequence). Trimming took 3 bases from V and 3 from J, leaving 9 bases between them. In DNA form, the CDR3 reads TGTGCCAGCAGCTTCGGGACAAGCAAAAACATTCAGTACTTC. It is translated as CASSFGTSKNIQYF.

This chain connects TRBV3-1 (or the pseudogene TRBV3-2) to TRBJ2-1; a possible D gene is TRBD2 (6 bases). Trimming took off 4 bases at V and 10 bases at J, with 17 bases between the two ends. This CDR3 spans 14 amino acids. The germline V gene encodes CDR1 LGHDT and CDR2 YNNKEL (reference sequence). The CDR3 sequence is CASSPRGWRDEQFF. CDR3 in DNA: TGTGCCAGCAGCCCACGGGGCTGGCGGGACGAGCAGTTCTTC.

Relative to its sample, this clone is large (0.1 to 1%). The CDR3 loop reads CASSDYGTSGYEQYF. CDR3 in DNA: TGTGCCAGCAGCGACTACGGGACTAGCGGCTACGAGCAGTACTTC. This sequence joins TRBV7-2 and TRBJ2-7, with 11 positions matching TRBD2. The CDR3 consists of 15 residues. V was pared by 5 bases and J by 3 bases, with 6 bases of the junction left unmatched. Germline CDR1 reads SGHTA; CDR2 reads FQGNSA.

The gene calls are TRBV5-5 and TRBJ2-7; D is ambiguous. V dropped 2 bases and J dropped 4 bases, with 7 bases sitting between them. Germline CDR1 SGHKS, CDR2 YYEKEE (reference sequence). The CDR3 extends over 12 amino acids. DNA for the CDR3: TGTGCCAGCAGCTTATTAGGGTACGAGCAGTACTTC. Protein: CASSLLGYEQYF.

The V call is TRBV3-1 (or the pseudogene TRBV3-2), the J call TRBJ2-1, with a tentative D call TRBD2 (5 bases). Trimming left V 4 bases short and J 7 bases short, with 11 bases between. Germline V gives CDR1 LGHDT, CDR2 YNNKEL (reference sequence). The CDR3 has 13 amino acids. The CDR3 region is CASSRGFGNEQFF. The CDR3 DNA sequence: TGTGCCAGCAGCCGCGGGTTTGGGAATGAGCAGTTCTTC.

V usage is TRBV6-5 and J usage is TRBJ1-1, with TRBD1 matching 7 bases. The CDR3 loop spans 15 amino acids. Germline V gene sequence: CDR1 MNHEY, CDR2 SVGAGI. V was clipped by 10 bases and J by 6 bases; unmatched bases: 17. In nucleotides, the CDR3 is TGTGCCACCTCTTTAACGGACAGGCTTCTCGCTGAAGCTTTCTTT. It specifies CATSLTDRLLAEAFF.

The chain recombines TRBV2 with TRBJ2-5; D call uncertain. Germline assignment: CDR1 SNHLY and CDR2 FYNNEI. CDR3 length: 15 amino acids. Deletions cut 2 bases from V and 6 bases from J, with 16 bases between. The CDR3 region has the DNA TGTGCCAGCAGTGAAAACCCCAGGATAACTCAGACCCAGTACTTC. This translates into CASSENPRITQTQYF.

This clone was detected once. The CDR3, as DNA: TGTGCCAGCAGAGATAAAAGCGCGGACCGGGGGGATGAGCAGTTCTTC. The encoded protein is CASRDKSADRGDEQFF. The V gene is TRBV7-8, the J gene TRBJ2-1; 7 bases align to TRBD2. CDR3 length: 16 residues. Germline V lookup: CDR1 SGHVS, CDR2 FQNEAQ. The trim removed 6 bases at V and 8 bases at J, leaving 16 bases unmatched.

The V gene is TRBV4-3, the J gene TRBJ2-1, with 10 bases aligning to TRBD2. The ends lost 3 bases at V and 0 bases at J; junction bases unmatched: 8. The CDR3 consists of 18 residues. In germline, CDR1 is LGHNA, CDR2 YSLEER. The CDR3 here is CASSQAGTSESSYNEQFF. The CDR3 bases are TGCGCCAGCAGCCAGGCCGGGACTAGCGAAAGCTCCTACAATGAGCAGTTCTTC.

This chain uses TRBV6-6 with TRBJ1-1; 7 positions match TRBD1. The CDR3 extends over 14 amino acids. CDR1 and CDR2 from the germline V gene are MNHNY and SVGAGI (reference sequence). Germline trimming cut 2 bases from V and 3 bases from J; bases unmatched to any gene: 3. The chain's CDR3 is CASSYQQGDTEAFF. CDR3 nucleotides: TGTGCCAGCAGTTACCAGCAGGGGGACACTGAAGCTTTCTTT.

Written as DNA, the CDR3 is TGTGCCAGTAGTATAGACGTCTTCTATGGCTACACCTTC. Encoded protein: CASSIDVFYGYTF. The chain carries TRBV19 and TRBJ1-2; D remains ambiguous. Germline V gives CDR1 LNHDA, CDR2 SQIVND (reference sequence). The CDR3 contains 13 residues. Trimming cost V 0 bases and J 4 bases, with 6 bases left between them.

This rearrangement joins TRBV3-1 (or the pseudogene TRBV3-2) to TRBJ2-3, with 14 nucleotides matching TRBD2. V shed 2 bases, J shed 3 bases, and the junction held 7 bases outside the gene matches. CDR3 size: 18 residues. Germline CDR1 and CDR2: LGHDT and YNNKEL (reference sequence). CDR3 residues: CASSQKGTSGSRTDTQYF. CDR3 coding DNA: TGTGCCAGCAGCCAAAAGGGGACTAGCGGGAGTCGTACAGATACGCAGTATTTT.

The chain links TRBV7-2 to TRBJ2-3; the D is unclear. V lost 6 bases to trimming and J lost 2 bases, with 12 bases between them. The CDR3 runs 14 residues. Germline V gene lookup returns CDR1 SGHTA and CDR2 FQGNSA. The CDR3 sequence is CASSPSRDTDTQYF. In nucleotides, the CDR3 is TGTGCCAGCAGTCCAAGTAGGGACACAGATACGCAGTATTTT.

The rearrangement joins TRBV5-4 to TRBJ2-1; 9 bases are shared with TRBD1. With 0 bases clipped from V and 7 bases from J, the junction kept 5 bases outside the gene matches. Germline assignment: CDR1 SGHNT and CDR2 YYREEE (reference sequence). The CDR3 consists of 15 residues. This CDR3 reads CASSLDRGRVNEQFF. DNA for the CDR3: TGTGCCAGCAGCTTGGACAGGGGGCGCGTGAATGAGCAGTTCTTC.

The chain joins TRBV7-2 to TRBJ1-2; 8 positions match TRBD1. Germline values: CDR1 SGHTA, CDR2 FQGNSA. The CDR3 sequence is 15 residues long. V shed 5 bases, J shed 5 bases, and the junction held 10 bases outside the gene matches. CDR3 sequence: CASSQWTGSNYGYTF. DNA for the CDR3: TGTGCCAGCAGCCAATGGACAGGGTCAAATTATGGCTACACCTTC.

CDR3 coding DNA: TGTGCCAGCAGCTTATCTCCGGGACAGGGGGTCGGGGACGGCTACACCTTC. Encoded protein: CASSLSPGQGVGDGYTF. The chain has TRBV7-3 and TRBJ1-2; 11 positions agree with TRBD1. The CDR3 loop spans 17 amino acids. Per germline, CDR1 SGHTA and CDR2 FQGTGA. Trimming took 2 bases from V and 8 from J; bases not matched to a gene: 13.

This chain's CDR3 is CATGMAGASTDTQYF. DNA of the CDR3: TGTGCCACCGGAATGGCGGGAGCAAGCACAGATACGCAGTATTTT. The genes are TRBV19 and TRBJ2-3; 7 nucleotides line up with TRBD2. The V segment lost 10 bases and the J segment 0 bases; nucleotides outside the gene matches: 10. Germline V lookup: CDR1 LNHDA, CDR2 SQIVND (reference sequence). The CDR3 is 15 residues long.

The chain carries TRBV29-1 and TRBJ1-1; TRBD1 might be the D (6 bases). This CDR3 region has 14 residues. V was trimmed by 6 bases and J by 2 bases, leaving 16 bases between them. Germline CDR1 reads SQVTM; CDR2 reads ANQGSEA. The CDR3 DNA sequence: TGCAGCGTGACCCGAAACAGGGATAACACTGAAGCTTTCTTT. It specifies CSVTRNRDNTEAFF.

This chain joins TRBV18 and TRBJ2-5, with 9 bases that match TRBD1. The V gene end was trimmed by 6 bases and the J gene end by 1 base; junction bases not matched to a gene: 0. The CDR3 is made up of 13 amino acids. Germline lookup yields CDR1 KGHSH and CDR2 LQKENI. CDR3 loop: CASSTGGQETQYF. The CDR3 nucleotides are TGTGCCAGCTCGACAGGGGGCCAAGAGACCCAGTACTTC.

CDR3 DNA: TGCGCCAGCAGTCCCGGGACAGGGGGTACCGGGGAGCTGTTTTTT. This encodes CASSPGTGGTGELFF. The J gene is TRBJ2-2, the V gene TRBV10-1, with 11 bases fitting TRBD1. The germline V gene has CDR1 WNHNN and CDR2 SYGVQD (reference sequence). The CDR3 has 15 residues. J gave up 5 bases and V 5 bases, and 4 bases lay outside the gene matches.

V gene TRBV12-3 or TRBV12-4 combines with J gene TRBJ1-1, with D maybe TRBD1 (5 bases). Between the trimmed V and J ends, which lost 6 bases and 7 bases, there was a span of 15 bases. CDR3 size: 13 residues. The CDR3: CASRAHRKSEAFF. In DNA, the CDR3 is TGTGCCAGCAGAGCCCACAGGAAAAGTGAAGCTTTCTTT.

This chain uses TRBV11-2 with TRBJ2-3; no clear D gene. Germline-derived CDR1 and CDR2 are SGHAT and FQNNGV. Between the trimmed V and J ends, which lost 0 bases and 6 bases, there was a span of 13 bases. This CDR3 is 15 amino acids long. The CDR3 nucleotides are TGTGCCAGCAGCTTAGATCGTAGGGCCCACGATACGCAGTATTTT. It codes for CASSLDRRAHDTQYF.

The chain links TRBV29-1 to TRBJ2-3; D is unresolved. The germline CDR1 and CDR2 sequences are SQVTM and ANQGSEA. The V and J ends lost 0 bases and 3 bases respectively, with 13 bases between them. The length of the CDR3 is 15 residues. The CDR3 DNA reads as TGCAGCGTTGAAGATTACGTTAAGGGTACAGATACGCAGTATTTT. Translating gives CSVEDYVKGTDTQYF.

The chain links TRBV30 to TRBJ2-2, with 7 bases matching TRBD1. Per germline, CDR1 GTSNPN and CDR2 SVGIG (reference sequence). With V trimmed by 8 bases and J by 2 bases, 14 bases remained unmatched. This CDR3 is built from 16 residues. DNA of the CDR3: TGTGCCCGGATGAGAGGGGGCGCGCTAAACACCGGGGAGCTGTTTTTT. Translating gives CARMRGGALNTGELFF. Drawing the rest from reference TRBV30 and TRBJ2-2, the complete variable domain is SQTIHQWPATLVQPVGSPLSLECTVEGTSNPNLYWYRQAAGRGLQLLFYSVGIGQISSEVPQNLSASRPQDRQFILSSKKLLLSDSGFYLCARMRGGALNTGELFFGEGSRLTVL.

The V call is TRBV5-1, the J call TRBJ2-7; D tentatively reads TRBD1 or TRBD2 (5 bases each). Looked up from germline, CDR1 is SGHRS and CDR2 is YFSETQ. This CDR3 region has 14 residues. With 6 bases removed from V and 6 bases from J, the gap between germline ends came to 19 bases. CDR3 protein: CASKSRGASVEQYF. CDR3 nucleotide sequence: TGCGCCAGCAAATCCCGGGGCGCCTCCGTCGAGCAGTACTTC.

This clone was seen a few times. This chain links TRBV6-5 with TRBJ2-3, with D unresolved. The length of the CDR3 is 15 residues. Trimming shortened V by 6 bases and J by 0 bases, and 13 bases separated the two germline ends. Germline CDR1 and CDR2: MNHEY and SVGAGI. The CDR3 bases are TGTGCCAGCAGCTATAGGAACCCTAGCACAGATACGCAGTATTTT. Its protein product is CASSYRNPSTDTQYF.

This chain uses TRBV6-6 with TRBJ2-5; 7 bases line up with TRBD2. Trimming at V came to 7 bases and at J to 5 bases, leaving 4 bases not matched to a gene. CDR3 length equals 12 residues. The germline gives CDR1 MNHNY, CDR2 SVGAGI (reference sequence). The CDR3 nucleotides read TGTGCCAGCACACGGGGGGAGGAGACCCAGTACTTC. It specifies CASTRGEETQYF.

Only one count was recorded for this clone. The V call is TRBV4-2, the J call TRBJ2-3; D unresolved. V lost 0 bases and J lost 6, with 7 bases in between. The CDR3 has 13 residues. Germline CDR1 and CDR2: LGHNA and YNFKEQ. In DNA form, the CDR3 reads TGTGCCAGCAGCCAAGATAAGAGGGATACGCAGTATTTT. It codes for CASSQDKRDTQYF.

The chain has TRBV3-1 (or the pseudogene TRBV3-2) and TRBJ1-1; 8 nucleotides match TRBD1. The V and J ends lost 4 bases and 6 bases, in that order; junction bases with no gene match: 10. Germline CDR1 reads LGHDT; CDR2 reads YNNKEL (reference sequence). The length of the CDR3 is 15 residues. CDR3 amino acids: CASSPSANRGSEAFF. CDR3 in DNA: TGTGCCAGCAGCCCCTCGGCGAACAGGGGGTCTGAAGCTTTCTTT.